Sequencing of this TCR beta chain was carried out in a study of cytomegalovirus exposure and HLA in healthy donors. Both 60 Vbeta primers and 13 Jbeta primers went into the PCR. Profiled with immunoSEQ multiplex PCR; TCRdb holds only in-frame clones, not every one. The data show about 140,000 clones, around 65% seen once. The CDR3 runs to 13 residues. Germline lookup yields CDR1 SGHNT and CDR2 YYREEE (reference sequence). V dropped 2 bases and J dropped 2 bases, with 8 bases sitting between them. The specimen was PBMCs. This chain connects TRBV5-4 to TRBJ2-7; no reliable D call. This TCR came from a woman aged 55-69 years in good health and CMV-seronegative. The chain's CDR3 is CASSFGEPYEQYF. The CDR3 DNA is TGTGCCAGCAGCTTTGGTGAGCCCTACGAGCAGTACTTC.